This is a list of T cell receptor beta chains from one sample in a study of cytomegalovirus exposure and HLA in healthy donors. This table comes from immunoSEQ multiplex PCR, and its TCRdb copy is limited to in-frame clones, with some not included. Found here are 65,000 to 75,000 clones, about 73% of them singletons; the top ten hold 11%. Sequenced input: PBMCs. These receptor sequences come from an older woman in good health and CMV-seropositive. The CDR3 runs from the conserved cysteine through the conserved F or W. A D gene is named only where the DNA matches it firmly. Part of the rows lack a size; the others show once, few, many or a class for expanded clones.

cdr3_length	v_call	d_call	clone_size	j_call	cdr3_aa	cdr3_nt
15	TRBV4-1	TRBD1	few	TRBJ1-4	CASSQVTGYDEKLFF	TGCGCCAGCAGCCAGGTGACAGGGTACGACGAAAAACTGTTTTTT
15	TRBV5-1	.	.	TRBJ2-1	CASSGGQSSYNEQFF	TGCGCCAGCAGCGGTGGACAAAGCTCCTACAATGAGCAGTTCTTC
13	TRBV27	.	few	TRBJ1-1	CASGGRMNTEAFF	TGTGCCAGTGGAGGGCGCATGAACACTGAAGCTTTCTTT
15	TRBV6-6	TRBD1	.	TRBJ2-2	CASSTTGGKAGELFF	TGTGCCAGCAGTACGACAGGGGGCAAGGCCGGGGAGCTGTTTTTT
18	TRBV9	TRBD2	once	TRBJ2-2	CASSVPGLAGGILGELFF	TGTGCCAGCAGCGTCCCGGGACTAGCGGGGGGAATACTAGGGGAGCTGTTTTTT
14	TRBV5-1	.	few	TRBJ1-4	CASSLEEVSEKLFF	TGCGCCAGCAGCTTGGAGGAGGTGTCCGAAAAACTGTTTTTT
12	TRBV30	.	once	TRBJ2-5	CAWSSIQETQYF	TGTGCCTGGAGTTCCATTCAAGAGACCCAGTACTTC
14	TRBV5-1	TRBD2	.	TRBJ2-1	CASSGTSGSYEQFF	TGCGCCAGCAGCGGGACTAGCGGGAGCTATGAGCAGTTCTTC
13	TRBV14	.	.	TRBJ1-1	CASSQYLNTEAFF	TGTGCCAGCAGCCAGTACTTGAACACTGAAGCTTTCTTT
15	TRBV19	TRBD1	.	TRBJ1-6	CASTGGGSYNSPLHF	TGTGCCAGTACCGGAGGGGGCAGCTATAATTCACCCCTCCACTTT
16	TRBV5-6	TRBD1	.	TRBJ1-2	CASSLRTTGGENGYTF	TGTGCCAGCAGCTTGAGGACGACAGGGGGCGAGAATGGCTACACCTTC
15	TRBV18	.	.	TRBJ1-2	CASSSRTEANYGYTF	TGTGCCAGCTCATCAAGGACAGAGGCTAACTATGGCTACACCTTC
14	TRBV30	.	.	TRBJ1-2	CAWSEGIGLYGYTF	TGTGCCTGGAGTGAGGGGATTGGCCTCTATGGCTACACCTTC
14	TRBV11-2	TRBD1	.	TRBJ1-2	CASSQGGQGYGYTF	TGTGCCAGCAGCCAAGGGGGACAGGGCTATGGCTACACCTTC
12	TRBV30	TRBD1	.	TRBJ1-1	CARDRPGTEAFF	TGTGCCCGGGACAGGCCGGGCACTGAAGCTTTCTTT
16	TRBV21-1	.	.	TRBJ1-2	CASSKAGQGDREGYTF	TGTGCCAGCAGCAAAGCTGGACAGGGGGACAGGGAGGGCTACACCTTC
13	TRBV19	.	.	TRBJ1-5	CASRGGVGQPQHF	TGTGCCAGTAGAGGAGGGGTGGGTCAGCCCCAGCATTTT
15	TRBV19	.	.	TRBJ1-5	CASSISGFGNQPQHF	TGTGCCAGTAGTATTTCGGGGTTTGGCAATCAGCCCCAGCATTTT
18	TRBV5-1	TRBD1	.	TRBJ1-2	CASTPQLGGTGSSQGYTF	TGCGCCAGCACCCCCCAACTAGGCGGGACAGGATCATCCCAGGGCTACACCTTC
15	TRBV5-1	.	.	TRBJ2-7	CASSLGSQGRYEQYF	TGCGCCAGCAGCTTAGGTTCCCAGGGAAGGTACGAGCAGTACTTC
15	TRBV2	TRBD2	.	TRBJ2-2	CASSASGSNTGELFF	TGTGCCAGCTCGGCTAGCGGATCGAACACCGGGGAGCTGTTTTTT
15	TRBV27	TRBD2	.	TRBJ2-7	CASTQGTSGKGEQYF	TGTGCCAGCACTCAAGGGACTAGCGGGAAGGGCGAGCAGTACTTC
15	TRBV7-6	TRBD1	few	TRBJ2-1	CASSSGTASYNEQFF	TGTGCCAGCAGCTCAGGGACAGCCTCCTACAATGAGCAGTTCTTC
17	TRBV6-1	.	.	TRBJ2-3	CASSAGRSVAVTDTQYF	TGTGCCAGCAGTGCCGGACGGAGCGTAGCGGTGACAGATACGCAGTATTTT
14	TRBV5-1	TRBD1	.	TRBJ1-2	CASSLSTGENGYTF	TGCGCCAGCAGCCTTTCGACAGGGGAAAACGGCTACACCTTC
13	TRBV5-1	TRBD1	few	TRBJ2-7	CASSPTGAYEQYF	TGCGCCAGCAGCCCGACAGGGGCCTACGAGCAGTACTTC
14	TRBV7-9	.	.	TRBJ1-1	CASSLGGGGTEAFF	TGTGCCAGCAGCCTAGGGGGGGGCGGCACTGAAGCTTTCTTT
13	TRBV29-1	.	.	TRBJ2-5	CSVVSNSGETQYF	TGCAGCGTTGTTTCAAATTCAGGGGAGACCCAGTACTTC
16	TRBV7-3	TRBD1	.	TRBJ2-5	CASSLMRDRGPETQYF	TGTGCCAGCAGCTTAATGCGGGACAGGGGGCCAGAGACCCAGTACTTC
16	TRBV11-2	TRBD2	few	TRBJ2-5	CASSSHRGGGRETQYF	TGTGCCAGCAGCTCCCATCGGGGCGGGGGAAGGGAGACCCAGTACTTC
13	TRBV6-5	.	.	TRBJ2-7	CASSDTGFYEQYF	TGTGCCAGCAGTGATACGGGATTCTACGAGCAGTACTTC
17	TRBV5-6	TRBD2	.	TRBJ2-7	CASSLELAGASSYEQYF	TGTGCCAGCAGCTTGGAACTAGCGGGAGCGAGCTCCTACGAGCAGTACTTC
15	TRBV6-5	TRBD1	.	TRBJ1-2	CASRESGDRVYGYTF	TGTGCCAGCAGAGAATCCGGGGACAGGGTTTATGGCTACACCTTC
16	TRBV2	.	.	TRBJ1-6	CASTQATGSYNSPLHF	TGTGCCAGCACTCAAGCAACGGGCTCCTATAATTCACCCCTCCACTTT